The 19 T cell receptor beta chains below all came from one sample that was sequenced in a study of CD8+ T cells in alopecia areata. RNA, once extracted, was reverse transcribed into cDNA for use as the sequencing template. The repertoire was sequenced with immunoSEQ multiplex PCR; TCRdb's copy has only in-frame clones and lacks some. The profile shows 150,000 to 180,000 clones, 40% to 65% of them singletons. The sample was CD8+ T cells sorted from blood, taken at week 0. The source of these receptors is a human donor with alopecia areata.

In this sample, this clone turned up once. The chain is built from TRBV6-6 and TRBJ2-6; D unresolved. Germline values: CDR1 MNHNY, CDR2 SVGAGI (reference sequence). Trimming shortened V by 8 bases and J by 0 bases, and 8 bases separated the two germline ends. This CDR3 has 14 amino acids. CDR3 amino acids: CASHIDSGANVLTF. In DNA, the CDR3 is TGTGCCAGCCACATAGACTCTGGGGCCAACGTCCTGACTTTC.

V gene TRBV6-1 combines with J gene TRBJ2-3; a weak D match, TRBD2 (6 bases). The CDR3 sequence is 16 residues long. Germline V gene lookup returns CDR1 MNHNS and CDR2 SASEGT. V lost 4 bases to trimming and J lost 3 bases, with 17 bases between them. This CDR3 reads CASSGVLASITDTQYF. As DNA, the CDR3 is TGTGCCAGCAGTGGGGTACTAGCCAGCATAACAGATACGCAGTATTTT.

The chain joins TRBV4-3 to TRBJ1-1; D call uncertain. The germline CDR1 and CDR2 sequences are LGHNA and YSLEER. Trimming took off 0 bases at V and 1 base at J, with 6 bases between the two ends. There are 14 residues in the CDR3. CDR3: CASSQDRQNTEAFF. The DNA for the CDR3 is TGCGCCAGCAGCCAAGACAGGCAGAACACTGAAGCTTTCTTT.

The rearrangement links TRBV13 to TRBJ1-1, with D hard to call. The CDR3 spans 14 residues. V lost 0 bases, J lost 2 bases, and 7 bases lay in between. CDR1 is PRHDT and CDR2 is FYEKMQ in the germline V gene (reference sequence). CDR3 nucleotide sequence: TGTGCCAGCAGCTTAGGGTGGGGTAACACTGAAGCTTTCTTT. Translation gives CASSLGWGNTEAFF.

The CDR3 region has the DNA TGTGCCACCAGGTCGACAGGGGACGAGCAGTACTTC. Protein sequence: CATRSTGDEQYF. J is TRBJ2-7 and V is TRBV15, with 8 nucleotides matching TRBD1. The CDR3 has 12 amino acids. V lost 6 bases, J lost 5 bases, and 3 bases stayed unmatched. Looked up from germline, CDR1 is LNHNV and CDR2 is YYDKDF (reference sequence).

The gene calls are TRBV13 and TRBJ1-4; D gene ambiguous. Germline V lookup: CDR1 PRHDT, CDR2 FYEKMQ (reference sequence). The CDR3 contains 15 residues. Deletions cut 1 base from V and 6 bases from J, with 12 bases between. The CDR3 nucleotides are TGTGCCAGCAGCTTAGCGGCCTTCAGCGATGAAAAACTGTTTTTT. As protein: CASSLAAFSDEKLFF. The whole variable domain, remainder taken from reference TRBV13 and TRBJ1-4, is AAGVIQSPRHLIKEKRETATLKCYPIPRHDTVYWYQQGPGQDPQFLISFYEKMQSDKGSIPDRFSAQQFSDYHSELNMSSLELGDSALYFCASSLAAFSDEKLFFGSGTQLSVL.

Turning to this clone: Other DNA sequences from this sample encode an identical CDR3 as well. The rearrangement uses TRBV29-1 and TRBJ2-1; possibly TRBD2 for D (7 bases). Germline loops: CDR1 SQVTM, CDR2 ANQGSEA. The CDR3 length is 13 residues. V shed 5 bases and J shed 4 bases, with 12 bases lying between them. CDR3 in amino acids: CSVRGGSYNEQFF. CDR3 bases: TGCAGCGTTAGGGGGGGATCTTACAATGAGCAGTTCTTC.

This clone was seen a handful of times. The chain recombines TRBV7-2 with TRBJ2-3, with D perhaps matching TRBD1 (6 bases). The CDR3 spans 16 residues. V dropped 5 bases and J dropped 4 bases, with 19 bases sitting between them. CDR1 and CDR2 from the germline V gene are SGHTA and FQGNSA. CDR3 nucleotide sequence: TGTGCCAGCAGCCAAGACAGGCGCGTCAAGGCAGATACGCAGTATTTT. Translated: CASSQDRRVKADTQYF. Combining the CDR3 with reference TRBV7-2 and TRBJ2-3 gives the whole variable domain GAGVSQSPSNKVTEKGKDVELRCDPISGHTALYWYRQSLGQGLEFLIYFQGNSAPDKSGLPSDRFSAERTGGSVSTLTIQRTQQEDSAVYLCASSQDRRVKADTQYFGPGTRLTVL.

This clone was counted only a few times. In DNA, the CDR3 is TGTGCCACCAGCAATCCGCGGGACAGGCTGGAAGCTTTCTTT. This translates into CATSNPRDRLEAFF. V usage is TRBV15 and J usage is TRBJ1-1; TRBD1 matches 8 bases. The CDR3 consists of 14 residues. Per germline, CDR1 LNHNV and CDR2 YYDKDF (reference sequence). V was clipped by 4 bases and J by 8 bases; unmatched bases: 9. Supplemented by reference TRBV15 and TRBJ1-1, the full variable domain reads DAMVIQNPRYQVTQFGKPVTLSCSQTLNHNVMYWYQQKSSQAPKLLFHYYDKDFNNEADTPDNFQSRRPNTSFCFLDIRSPGLGDTAMYLCATSNPRDRLEAFFGQGTRLTVV.

The rearrangement joins TRBV7-9 to TRBJ1-2, with D unresolved. CDR1 is SEHNR and CDR2 is FQNEAQ in the germline V gene (reference sequence). The CDR3 is 14 amino acids. Trimming left V 4 bases short and J 4 bases short, with 13 bases between. In DNA, the CDR3 is TGTGCCAGCAGCTCCCCTGATATCGGCTATGGCTACACCTTC. Encoded protein: CASSSPDIGYGYTF.

The V and J genes are TRBV30 and TRBJ1-1; 8 bases match TRBD1. Germline CDR1 and CDR2: GTSNPN and SVGIG (reference sequence). V shed 3 bases and J 4 bases; nucleotides not matched to a gene: 7. The CDR3 is 14 residues long. In DNA, the CDR3 is TGTGCCTGGAGCATTGACAGGGGAACCACTGAAGCTTTCTTT. The encoded protein is CAWSIDRGTTEAFF.

The chain couples TRBV2 to TRBJ2-1; 10 nucleotides agree with TRBD1. The length of the CDR3 is 18 residues. The germline V gene encodes CDR1 SNHLY and CDR2 FYNNEI. With V trimmed by 3 bases and J by 0 bases, 8 bases remained unmatched. The CDR3 loop reads CASSDPGTGENSYNEQFF. The CDR3 region has the DNA TGTGCCAGCAGTGATCCTGGGACAGGGGAGAACTCCTACAATGAGCAGTTCTTC. The variable domain in full, completed from reference TRBV2 and TRBJ2-1, reads EPEVTQTPSHQVTQMGQEVILRCVPISNHLYFYWYRQILGQKVEFLVSFYNNEISEKSEIFDDQFSVERPDGSNFTLKIRSTKLEDSAMYFCASSDPGTGENSYNEQFFGPGTRLTVL.

This clone was recorded a few times. V and J are TRBV2 and TRBJ1-2; no firm D call. Per germline, CDR1 SNHLY and CDR2 FYNNEI. Trimming cost V 4 bases and J 2 bases, with 11 bases left between them. The CDR3 contains 14 residues. The DNA for the CDR3 is TGTGCCAGCAGTGTGGACCGATCCAACTATGGCTACACCTTC. Translating gives CASSVDRSNYGYTF.

This rearrangement joins TRBV29-1 to TRBJ1-1; no clear D gene. The V gene's germline CDR1 is SQVTM and CDR2 ANQGSEA. The CDR3 totals 13 residues. Deletions cut 5 bases from V and 6 bases from J, with 16 bases between. The CDR3 loop is CSVNRVTSAEAFF. CDR3 nucleotide sequence: TGCAGCGTTAATAGGGTTACGTCAGCTGAAGCTTTCTTT.

The count of this clone is one. The chain joins TRBV4-1 to TRBJ2-7, with TRBD1 identical over 7 bases. The V gene end was trimmed by 1 base and the J gene end by 1 base; junction bases not matched to a gene: 1. This CDR3 contains 14 residues. Looked up from germline, CDR1 is MGHRA and CDR2 is YSYEKL. CDR3 bases: TGCGCCAGCAGCCAAGTCAGGGGGTCCTACGAGCAGTACTTC. Its protein product is CASSQVRGSYEQYF.

V gene TRBV6-5 combines with J gene TRBJ2-1, with 9 bases identical to TRBD2. There are 13 residues in the CDR3. CDR1 and CDR2 (germline): MNHEY, SVGAGI. V lost 2 bases and J lost 10; bases outside the gene matches: 3. CDR3 sequence (DNA): TGTGCCAGCAGTTACGGTAGCGGGGGCGAGCAGTTCTTC. Protein product: CASSYGSGGEQFF.

This chain uses TRBV20-1 with TRBJ2-7; D not certain. CDR3 length equals 11 residues. The germline V gene has CDR1 DFQATT and CDR2 SNEGSKA (reference sequence). Trimming took off 5 bases at V and 7 bases at J, with 12 bases between the two ends. The CDR3 here is CSALQEWEQYF. As DNA, the CDR3 is TGCAGTGCTCTACAAGAGTGGGAGCAGTACTTC.

To note about this clone: The same CDR3 arises from other DNA sequences in this sample as well. The rearrangement links TRBV4-3 to TRBJ1-1, with 8 bases identical to TRBD1. The CDR3 length is 14 residues. Germline values: CDR1 LGHNA, CDR2 YSLEER. The J segment lost 2 bases and the V segment lost 3 bases, leaving 2 bases of the junction unmatched. The CDR3 region has the DNA TGCGCCAGCAGCCAGGACAGGGCTAACACTGAAGCTTTCTTT. It is translated as CASSQDRANTEAFF.

This clone was picked up a small number of times. The chain has TRBV29-1 and TRBJ2-3; 7 bases align to TRBD2. CDR1 is SQVTM, CDR2 ANQGSEA, per germline. V lost 3 bases and J lost 3; bases outside the gene matches: 6. This CDR3 spans 14 amino acids. This CDR3 reads CSVEGGELTDTQYF. The CDR3 bases are TGCAGCGTTGAGGGGGGGGAGCTGACAGATACGCAGTATTTT.